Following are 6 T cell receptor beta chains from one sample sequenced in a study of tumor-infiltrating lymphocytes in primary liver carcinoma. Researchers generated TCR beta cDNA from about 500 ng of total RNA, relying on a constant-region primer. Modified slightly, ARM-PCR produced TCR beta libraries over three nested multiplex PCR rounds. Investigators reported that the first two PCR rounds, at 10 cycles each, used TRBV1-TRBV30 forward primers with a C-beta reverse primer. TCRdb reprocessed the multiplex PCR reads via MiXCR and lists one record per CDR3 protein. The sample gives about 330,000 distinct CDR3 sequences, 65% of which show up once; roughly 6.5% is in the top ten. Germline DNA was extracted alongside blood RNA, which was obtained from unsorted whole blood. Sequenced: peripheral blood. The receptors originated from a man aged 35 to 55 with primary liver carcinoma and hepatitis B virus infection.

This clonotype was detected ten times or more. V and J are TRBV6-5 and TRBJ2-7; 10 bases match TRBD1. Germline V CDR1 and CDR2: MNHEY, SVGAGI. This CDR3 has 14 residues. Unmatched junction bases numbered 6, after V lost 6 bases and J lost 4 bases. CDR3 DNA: TGTGCCAGCAGCGGGGACAGGGGTCCATACGAGCAGTACTTC. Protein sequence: CASSGDRGPYEQYF.

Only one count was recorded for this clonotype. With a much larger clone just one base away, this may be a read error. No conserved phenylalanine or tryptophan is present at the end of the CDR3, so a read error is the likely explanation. DNA for the CDR3: TGTGCCAGCAAAGAACTAGCGGGAGGCGAAACCACAGATACGCAGTATTCT. Its translation: CASKELAGGETTDTQYS. The rearrangement links TRBV6-1 to TRBJ2-3; TRBD2 matches 12 bases. Germline V lookup: CDR1 MNHNS, CDR2 SASEGT. V lost 7 bases and J lost 2; bases outside the gene matches: 10. The CDR3 totals 17 residues.

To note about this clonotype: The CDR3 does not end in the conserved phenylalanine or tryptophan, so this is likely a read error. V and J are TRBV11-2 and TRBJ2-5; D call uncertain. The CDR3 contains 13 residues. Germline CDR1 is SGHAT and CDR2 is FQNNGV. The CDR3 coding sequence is TGTGCCAGCAGGAAAATCCCCCGAGAGACTCAGTACCTC. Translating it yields CASRKIPRETQYL.

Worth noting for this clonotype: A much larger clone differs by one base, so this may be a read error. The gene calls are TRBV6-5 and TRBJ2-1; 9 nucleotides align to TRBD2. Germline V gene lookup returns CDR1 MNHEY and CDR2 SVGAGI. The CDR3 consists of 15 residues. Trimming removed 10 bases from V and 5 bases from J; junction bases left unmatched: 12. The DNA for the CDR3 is TGTGCCAACACTGCACCGGGACTAGCCGACAATGAGCAGTTCTTC. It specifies CANTAPGLADNEQFF.

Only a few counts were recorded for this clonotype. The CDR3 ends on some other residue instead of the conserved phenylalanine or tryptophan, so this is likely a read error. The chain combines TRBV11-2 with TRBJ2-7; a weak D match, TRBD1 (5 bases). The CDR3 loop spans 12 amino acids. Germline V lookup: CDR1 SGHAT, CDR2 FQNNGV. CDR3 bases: TGTGCTAGCAGCTTGCAGGGATACGAGCAGTACTTA. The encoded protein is CASSLQGYEQYL.

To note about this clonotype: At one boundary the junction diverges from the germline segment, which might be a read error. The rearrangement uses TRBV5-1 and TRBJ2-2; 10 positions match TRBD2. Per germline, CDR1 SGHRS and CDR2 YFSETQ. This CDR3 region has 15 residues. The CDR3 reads CVSSVSGRATGELFF. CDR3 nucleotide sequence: TGCGTCAGCAGCGTCAGCGGGAGGGCCACAGGGGAGCTGTTTTTT.